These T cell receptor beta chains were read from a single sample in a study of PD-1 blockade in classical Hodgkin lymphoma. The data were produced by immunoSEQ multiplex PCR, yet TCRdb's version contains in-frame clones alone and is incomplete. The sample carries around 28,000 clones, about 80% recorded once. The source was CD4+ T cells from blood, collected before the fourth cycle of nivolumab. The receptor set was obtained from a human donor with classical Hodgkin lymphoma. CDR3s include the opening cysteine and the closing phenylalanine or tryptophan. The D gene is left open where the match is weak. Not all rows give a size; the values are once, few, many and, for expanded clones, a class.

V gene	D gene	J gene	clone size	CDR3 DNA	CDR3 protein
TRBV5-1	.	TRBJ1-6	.	TGCGCCAGCAGCTTGGCCCTGGGGGCTAATTCACCCCTCCACTTT	CASSLALGANSPLHF
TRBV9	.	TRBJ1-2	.	TGTGCCAGCAGCGTAGCTACCGTGGGGATCTATGGCTACACCTTC	CASSVATVGIYGYTF
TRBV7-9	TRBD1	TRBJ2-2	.	TGTGCCAGCAGCTCGGGACAGGGAGTTTCGAACACCGGGGAGCTGTTTTTT	CASSSGQGVSNTGELFF
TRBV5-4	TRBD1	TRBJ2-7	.	TGTGCCAGCAGCCGCCGGACAGGAGAGAACGAGCAGTACTTC	CASSRRTGENEQYF
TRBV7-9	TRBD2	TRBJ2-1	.	TGTGCCAGCAGCTTACGGACTAGCGGGGCTTACAATGAGCAGTTCTTC	CASSLRTSGAYNEQFF
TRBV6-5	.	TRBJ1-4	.	TGTGCCAGCAGTTACTCTGCAACTAATGAAAAACTGTTTTTT	CASSYSATNEKLFF
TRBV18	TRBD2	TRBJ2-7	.	TGTGCCAGCTCACGGCCGACTAGCGGTTCCTACGAGCAGTACTTC	CASSRPTSGSYEQYF
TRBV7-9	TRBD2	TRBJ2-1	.	TGTGCCAGCAGCTTCTCAGCGGGGGCCTACAATGAGCAGTTCTTC	CASSFSAGAYNEQFF
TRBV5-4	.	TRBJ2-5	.	TGTGCCAGCAGCTTGGATGGAGAGACCCAGTACTTC	CASSLDGETQYF
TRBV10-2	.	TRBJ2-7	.	TGCGCCAGCAGTGAGGCCCCCCACTACGAGCAGTACTTC	CASSEAPHYEQYF
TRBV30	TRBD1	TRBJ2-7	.	TGTGCCTGGAGTCCGAGTAACAGGGGTGAGCAGTACTTC	CAWSPSNRGEQYF
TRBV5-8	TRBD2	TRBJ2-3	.	TGTGCCAGCAGACAGATTAGCGGGGGGAGAGATACGCAGTATTTT	CASRQISGGRDTQYF
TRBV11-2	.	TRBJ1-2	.	TGTGCCAGCAGCTTAGGCTCACAGGCGATCTATGGCTACACCTTC	CASSLGSQAIYGYTF
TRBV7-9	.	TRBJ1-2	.	TGTGCCAGCAGCTTAAGTCGTCAGTTCGACTATGGCTACACCTTC	CASSLSRQFDYGYTF
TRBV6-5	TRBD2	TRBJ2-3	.	TGTGCCAGCAGTTACCGACTAGCGGGGGGCCCAGATACGCAGTATTTT	CASSYRLAGGPDTQYF
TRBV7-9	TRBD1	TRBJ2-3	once	TGTGCCAGGATTACTCCGGGACAGCACACAGATACGCAGTATTTT	CARITPGQHTDTQYF
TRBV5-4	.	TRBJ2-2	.	TGTGCCAGCAGCCCTAGACCGAACACCGGGGAGCTGTTTTTT	CASSPRPNTGELFF
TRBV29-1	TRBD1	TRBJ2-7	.	TGCAGCGTTGCCCTGACAGGGGCCTACGAGCAGTACTTC	CSVALTGAYEQYF
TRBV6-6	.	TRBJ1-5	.	TGTGCCAGCAGAAATCAGGGAGACGATCAGCCCCAGCATTTT	CASRNQGDDQPQHF
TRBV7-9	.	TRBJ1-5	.	TGTGCCAGCAGCGAAGACAGAGGCAATCAGCCCCAGCATTTT	CASSEDRGNQPQHF
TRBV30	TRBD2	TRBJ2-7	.	TGTGCCTGGAGTGTACGCGGGGGTAGCGAGCAGTACTTC	CAWSVRGGSEQYF
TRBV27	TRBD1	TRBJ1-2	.	TGTGCCAGCAGTCATCCCGACAGGGGAAACTATGGCTACACCTTC	CASSHPDRGNYGYTF
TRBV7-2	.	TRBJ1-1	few	TGTGCCAGCAGCTTGGCAGGCCAAGACACTGAAGCTTTCTTT	CASSLAGQDTEAFF
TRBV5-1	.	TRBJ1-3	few	TGCGCCAGCAGGCCCCTAGACTCTGGAAACACCATATATTTT	CASRPLDSGNTIYF
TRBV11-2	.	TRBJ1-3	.	TGTGCCAGCAGCTTAGACAGGCCGCACTCTGGAAACACCATATATTTT	CASSLDRPHSGNTIYF
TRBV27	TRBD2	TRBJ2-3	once	TGTGCCAGCAGTTCCTACGCGGGGGGGGATACGCAGTATTTT	CASSSYAGGDTQYF
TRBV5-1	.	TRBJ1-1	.	TGCGCCAGCAGCTTTGGGAACACTGAAGCTTTCTTT	CASSFGNTEAFF
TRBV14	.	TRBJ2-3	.	TGTGCCAGCAGCCAAGGGTGGGACCCCTTCTCCCCTAGCACAGATACGCAGTATTTT	CASSQGWDPFSPSTDTQYF
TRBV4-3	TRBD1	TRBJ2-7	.	TGCGCCAGCAGCCAACTGGACAGGTCCTACGAGCAGTACTTC	CASSQLDRSYEQYF
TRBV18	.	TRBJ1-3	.	TGTGCCAGCTCACCCAATGGGGGCTCTGGAAACACCATATATTTT	CASSPNGGSGNTIYF
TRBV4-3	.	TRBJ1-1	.	TGCGCCAGCAGCCAAGATTTCGGGGTCTGGGGGAACACTGAAGCTTTCTTT	CASSQDFGVWGNTEAFF
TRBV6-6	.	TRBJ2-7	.	TGTGCCAGCAGTTACCTTCAGAGCTACGAGCAGTACTTC	CASSYLQSYEQYF
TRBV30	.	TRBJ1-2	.	TGTGCCTGGAGTGTACTCGATAACTATGGCTACACCTTC	CAWSVLDNYGYTF
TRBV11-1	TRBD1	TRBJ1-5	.	TGTGCCAGCAGCTTGGACAGGAGCAATCAGCCCCAGCATTTT	CASSLDRSNQPQHF
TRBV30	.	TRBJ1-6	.	TGTGCCTGGACCCGGGCGATTGGGGGAAGGTCACCCCTCCACTTT	CAWTRAIGGRSPLHF
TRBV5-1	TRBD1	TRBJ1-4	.	TGCGCCAGCAGCTTGGGACAGGGGCGAGGGGAAAAACTGTTTTTT	CASSLGQGRGEKLFF
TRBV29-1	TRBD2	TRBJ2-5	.	TGCAGCGCCGAAATCGGGGTCGCGGGAGGGGTACGAAAGACCCAGTACTTC	CSAEIGVAGGVRKTQYF
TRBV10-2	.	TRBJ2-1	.	TGCGCCAGCAGTGCCCCCGCCGGCAGGGTCTCCTACAATGAGCAGTTCTTC	CASSAPAGRVSYNEQFF
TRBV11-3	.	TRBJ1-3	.	TGTGCCAGCACCGCAAGGGGACACATCTCTGGAAACACCATATATTTT	CASTARGHISGNTIYF
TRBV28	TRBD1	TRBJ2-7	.	TGTGCCAGCAGGTCCCCGGACAGGGCGGACGAGCAGTACTTC	CASRSPDRADEQYF
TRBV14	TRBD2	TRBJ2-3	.	TGTGCCAGCAGCCTCGGACTAGCGGGTCGATCAGATACGCAGTATTTT	CASSLGLAGRSDTQYF
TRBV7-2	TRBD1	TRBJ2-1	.	TGTGCCAGCAGCAACTACAGGGGAGACAATGAGCAGTTCTTC	CASSNYRGDNEQFF
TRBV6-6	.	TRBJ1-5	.	TGTGCCAGCAGTTACGAAACAGGGAGGCTCCAGCCCCAGCATTTT	CASSYETGRLQPQHF
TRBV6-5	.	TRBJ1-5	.	TGTGCCAGCAGCAGGGACATTGTTGGCAATCAGCCCCAGCATTTT	CASSRDIVGNQPQHF
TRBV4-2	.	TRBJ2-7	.	TGTGCCAGCAGCCAAGATCTTGGGGGCCACGAGCAGTACTTC	CASSQDLGGHEQYF
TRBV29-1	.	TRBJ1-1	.	TGCAGCGTTGAGGGGTTGGGCCGGGGGTTCGTAGCTGAAGCTTTCTTT	CSVEGLGRGFVAEAFF
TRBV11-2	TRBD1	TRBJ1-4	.	TGTGCCAGCAGCACCCACAGGGGGAGAGGGGAAAAACTGTTTTTT	CASSTHRGRGEKLFF
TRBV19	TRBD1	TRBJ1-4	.	TGTGCCACCGTCGACAGGGTGATTGAAAAACTGTTTTTT	CATVDRVIEKLFF
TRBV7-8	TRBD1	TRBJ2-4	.	TGTGCCAGCAGCCGGGACAGATGGGGCAAAAACATTCAGTACTTC	CASSRDRWGKNIQYF
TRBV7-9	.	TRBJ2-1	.	TGTGCCAGCAGCGGGACATCCTACAATGAGCAGTTCTTC	CASSGTSYNEQFF
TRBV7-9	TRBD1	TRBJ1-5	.	TGTGCCAGCAGCTTGAGTGGGACAGGGGATCAGCCCCAGCATTTT	CASSLSGTGDQPQHF
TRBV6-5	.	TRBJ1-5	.	TGTGCCAGCAGCACAGGGTCGGGTCAGCCCCAGCATTTT	CASSTGSGQPQHF
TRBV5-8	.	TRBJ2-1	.	TGTGCCAGCAGCTTGGAGCTACTTGAGCAGTTCTTC	CASSLELLEQFF
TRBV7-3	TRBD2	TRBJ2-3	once	TGTGCCAGCAGCTTAAATCCTAGCGGGGTCAGCACAGATACGCAGTATTTT	CASSLNPSGVSTDTQYF
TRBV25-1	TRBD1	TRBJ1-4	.	TGTGCCACAGGGACAGGGGGAGAAAAACTGTTTTTT	CATGTGGEKLFF